This is a list of T cell receptor beta chains from one sample in a study of cytomegalovirus exposure and HLA in healthy donors. Profiling relied on immunoSEQ multiplex PCR, and the TCRdb table lists in-frame clones only, not all of them. In the table there are 82,000 or so clones, roughly 94% of which are singletons. Sequencing was carried out using PBMCs. These receptors came from a woman younger than 35 in good health and CMV-seronegative. Both conserved end residues are part of each CDR3. The order of the fields is J gene, D gene, V gene, clone size, CDR3 DNA, CDR3 protein. The D gene is left open where the match is weak. Clone size appears in some rows only: once, few, many, or a class for an expanded clone.

J: TRBJ2-7; D: -; V: TRBV19; size: -; DNA: TGTGCCAGTAGTATGTCTCTCCTCTACGAGCAGTACTTC; CDR3: CASSMSLLYEQYF
J: TRBJ2-1; D: -; V: TRBV19; size: -; DNA: TGTGCCAGTTATTCAGGGCCTTACAATGAGCAGTTCTTC; CDR3: CASYSGPYNEQFF
J: TRBJ1-4; D: -; V: TRBV4-3; size: -; DNA: TGCGCCAGCAGCCTCGGACAAATCGGGACAAATGAACTGTTTTTT; CDR3: CASSLGQIGTNELFF
J: TRBJ1-2; D: -; V: TRBV5-6; size: -; DNA: TGTGCCAGCAGCTTGGTAGACAGGTTACGTCTGGGGGGCTACACCTTC; CDR3: CASSLVDRLRLGGYTF
J: TRBJ1-2; D: TRBD1; V: TRBV6-6; size: -; DNA: TGTGCCAGCAGTTACAGCGGGACAGGGAGTGGGAATGGCTACACCTTC; CDR3: CASSYSGTGSGNGYTF
J: TRBJ1-2; D: -; V: TRBV28; size: -; DNA: TGTGCCAGCAGTTCCCGAGGTCTGGCCGGGGTGCGTGGCTACACCTTC; CDR3: CASSSRGLAGVRGYTF
J: TRBJ2-5; D: TRBD2; V: TRBV5-4; size: -; DNA: TGTGCCAGCAGCTTCGTGGGACTAGCGGCCCAAGAGACCCAGTACTTC; CDR3: CASSFVGLAAQETQYF
J: TRBJ1-3; D: -; V: TRBV27; size: once; DNA: TGTGCCAGCAGACCCTCCGGGGGGCTGGGAAACACCATATATTTT; CDR3: CASRPSGGLGNTIYF
J: TRBJ1-5; D: -; V: TRBV27; size: -; DNA: TGTGCCAGCAGTTTATCCGCAGCGGGGATCTATAGCAATCAGCCCCAGCATTTT; CDR3: CASSLSAAGIYSNQPQHF
J: TRBJ2-7; D: TRBD2; V: TRBV25-1; size: -; DNA: TGTGCCAGCAGTCTCCTAGCGGGAGGGGGCGAGCAGTACTTC; CDR3: CASSLLAGGGEQYF
J: TRBJ2-3; D: TRBD2; V: TRBV5-1; size: -; DNA: TGCGCCAGCAGCTTGGCTAGCGGGAATGTTGATACGCAGTATTTT; CDR3: CASSLASGNVDTQYF
J: TRBJ1-1; D: -; V: TRBV2; size: -; DNA: TGTGCCAGCATCTGGACAGAAGCGAACACTGAAGCTTTCTTT; CDR3: CASIWTEANTEAFF
J: TRBJ2-7; D: -; V: TRBV18; size: -; DNA: TGTGCCAGCTCTTCCGGCTACGAGCAGTACTTC; CDR3: CASSSGYEQYF
J: TRBJ2-2; D: TRBD2; V: TRBV11-2; size: -; DNA: TGTGCCAGCAGCTTAGTGCTTAGCGGGGGGACAAACACCGGGGAGCTGTTTTTT; CDR3: CASSLVLSGGTNTGELFF
J: TRBJ2-3; D: TRBD2; V: TRBV7-9; size: -; DNA: TGTGCCAGCAGTCTAACGGGGGGGGCAGATACGCAGTATTTT; CDR3: CASSLTGGADTQYF
J: TRBJ2-7; D: TRBD1; V: TRBV7-9; size: -; DNA: TGTGCCAGCAGCCCGACAGGGGGGTCCGGGTACGAGCAGTACTTC; CDR3: CASSPTGGSGYEQYF
J: TRBJ1-5; D: TRBD1; V: TRBV4-1; size: -; DNA: TGCGCCAGCAGCCAAGACTTCGGGGGACAGGGATATTATAGCAATCAGCCCCAGCATTTT; CDR3: CASSQDFGGQGYYSNQPQHF
J: TRBJ2-5; D: -; V: TRBV29-1; size: few; DNA: TGCAGCGTTGAAGATCTTTCGCGGGGGCAAGGAACCCAGTACTTC; CDR3: CSVEDLSRGQGTQYF
J: TRBJ2-4; D: -; V: TRBV5-6; size: -; DNA: TGTGCCAGCAGCTCTCTCCTTCAGGAGGATCAGTACTTC; CDR3: CASSSLLQEDQYF
J: TRBJ1-2; D: -; V: TRBV28; size: -; DNA: TGTGCCAGCAGTTTGGGGCCGGGCTACACCTTC; CDR3: CASSLGPGYTF
J: TRBJ1-5; D: -; V: TRBV7-8; size: -; DNA: TGTGCCAGCAGCTTGGCGGTCGGAAGCAATCAGCCCCAGCATTTT; CDR3: CASSLAVGSNQPQHF
J: TRBJ1-1; D: -; V: TRBV10-2; size: -; DNA: TGCGCCAGCAGGGGAGACAGGGAAGCTTTCTTT; CDR3: CASRGDREAFF
J: TRBJ2-7; D: TRBD1; V: TRBV11-2; size: few; DNA: TGTGCCAGCAGCTGGGGGACAGGGGCCTACGAGCAGTACTTC; CDR3: CASSWGTGAYEQYF
J: TRBJ2-3; D: TRBD2; V: TRBV30; size: -; DNA: TGTGCCTGGAGTGATCCCGGGAGGGCCGGAGATACGCAGTATTTT; CDR3: CAWSDPGRAGDTQYF
J: TRBJ2-5; D: TRBD2; V: TRBV9; size: -; DNA: TGTGCCAGCAGCGTAGATCGGAGCGGGGGGGATAAAGAGACCCAGTACTTC; CDR3: CASSVDRSGGDKETQYF
J: TRBJ1-5; D: TRBD1; V: TRBV15; size: -; DNA: TGTGCCACCAGCAGAGGGTTTGGGCAGGGGGCCACTCAGCCCCAGCATTTT; CDR3: CATSRGFGQGATQPQHF
J: TRBJ1-1; D: -; V: TRBV10-2; size: -; DNA: TGCGCCAGCAGGTCGACAGGCGCCATGAACACTGAAGCTTTCTTT; CDR3: CASRSTGAMNTEAFF
J: TRBJ1-2; D: TRBD1; V: TRBV6-1; size: -; DNA: TGTGCCAGCGCAGGGGGCAGAAACTATGGCTACACCTTC; CDR3: CASAGGRNYGYTF
J: TRBJ1-1; D: -; V: TRBV27; size: -; DNA: TGTGCCAGCAGTTTGTTAGTGAACACTGAAGCTTTCTTT; CDR3: CASSLLVNTEAFF
J: TRBJ1-1; D: TRBD1; V: TRBV6-6; size: -; DNA: TGTGCCAGCAGGGTGACAGGGGGGAACACTGAAGCTTTCTTT; CDR3: CASRVTGGNTEAFF
J: TRBJ2-2; D: -; V: TRBV7-2; size: -; DNA: TGTGCCAGCAGCTTCCAAGCGGCGAACACCGGGGAGCTGTTTTTT; CDR3: CASSFQAANTGELFF
J: TRBJ1-2; D: -; V: TRBV30; size: -; DNA: TGTGCCTGGACACAGGGTTATGGCTACACCTTC; CDR3: CAWTQGYGYTF
J: TRBJ2-7; D: -; V: TRBV28; size: -; DNA: TGTGCCAGCAGCCTTACCGTAAGCGGGTCCTCCTACGAGCAGTACTTC; CDR3: CASSLTVSGSSYEQYF
J: TRBJ2-5; D: TRBD2; V: TRBV10-2; size: -; DNA: TGCGCCAGCAGAACCCCACTAGCGGGAGTTGGGGAGACCCAGTACTTC; CDR3: CASRTPLAGVGETQYF
J: TRBJ2-7; D: TRBD1; V: TRBV9; size: -; DNA: TGTGCCAGCAGCTTCGACGCCGGGACAGGGTCCTACGAGCAGTACTTC; CDR3: CASSFDAGTGSYEQYF
J: TRBJ2-1; D: TRBD2; V: TRBV27; size: -; DNA: TGTGCCGTTTCTAGCGGCCACTCCTACAATGAGCAGTTCTTC; CDR3: CAVSSGHSYNEQFF
J: TRBJ2-3; D: TRBD2; V: TRBV4-1; size: few; DNA: TGCGCCAGCAGCCAAGTCGCTAGCGGGAGTCCAGATACGCAGTATTTT; CDR3: CASSQVASGSPDTQYF
J: TRBJ2-7; D: TRBD2; V: TRBV14; size: -; DNA: TGTGCCAGCAGCCGAGCGGGAGCGTTCTCCTACGAGCAGTACTTC; CDR3: CASSRAGAFSYEQYF
J: TRBJ1-3; D: -; V: TRBV6-1; size: -; DNA: TGTGCCAGCGGTACAGCTCCTGTGAACACCATATATTTT; CDR3: CASGTAPVNTIYF
J: TRBJ1-1; D: -; V: TRBV4-2; size: -; DNA: TGTGCCAGCAGCCAAGTTACAGGAGCAATGAACACTGAAGCTTTCTTT; CDR3: CASSQVTGAMNTEAFF
J: TRBJ1-1; D: -; V: TRBV9; size: -; DNA: TGTGCCAGCAGCGTTGGTGGGGGAGGCCCTGAAGCTTTCTTT; CDR3: CASSVGGGGPEAFF
J: TRBJ2-1; D: -; V: TRBV11-2; size: -; DNA: TGTGCCAGCAGCTTAGAGGCAATCAATGAGCAGTTCTTC; CDR3: CASSLEAINEQFF
J: TRBJ2-5; D: -; V: TRBV7-2; size: -; DNA: TGTGCCAGCAGCCCCTTCGGGTCGGGGGAGACCCAGTACTTC; CDR3: CASSPFGSGETQYF
J: TRBJ1-2; D: TRBD1; V: TRBV28; size: -; DNA: TGTGCCAGCAGTTCGGGACAGGGGAGGCCGCGGTTCTACTTC; CDR3: CASSSGQGRPRFYF
J: TRBJ1-4; D: TRBD1; V: TRBV5-1; size: once; DNA: TGCGCCAGCAGCTCGGGCCCGGGACAGGGGGATGAAAAACTGTTTTTT; CDR3: CASSSGPGQGDEKLFF
J: TRBJ2-3; D: -; V: TRBV7-2; size: -; DNA: TGTGCCAGCAGCTTGTTTCTCGACCCGTCAGGGGCGGGCACAGATACGCAGTATTTT; CDR3: CASSLFLDPSGAGTDTQYF
J: TRBJ1-1; D: -; V: TRBV13; size: -; DNA: TGTGCCAGCAGCAGACAGAAGAGGGGGACTGAAGCTTTCTTT; CDR3: CASSRQKRGTEAFF
J: TRBJ1-1; D: TRBD1; V: TRBV12-5; size: -; DNA: TGTGCTAGTGGTTTGGGGGACAGGGGTTCGACTGAAGCTTTCTTT; CDR3: CASGLGDRGSTEAFF
J: TRBJ1-5; D: -; V: TRBV7-2; size: -; DNA: TGTGCCAGCAGCTTAGGACAGGGCAATCAGCCCCAGCATTTT; CDR3: CASSLGQGNQPQHF
J: TRBJ2-7; D: TRBD1; V: TRBV2; size: -; DNA: TGTGCCAGCAGTGAATGGGGGACAGTTCACTTC; CDR3: CASSEWGTVHF